Each of the 32 T cell receptor beta chains below was sequenced from the same sample in a study of Graves' ophthalmopathy and Graves' hyperthyroidism. Amplification of the TCR beta CDR3 regions used RNA transcripts (as template). HTBI primers were used in a first-round RT-PCR, which preceded a second-round multiplex PCR. TCRdb passed the multiplex PCR reads through MiXCR, listing each CDR3 protein once. The sample includes about 400,000 distinct CDR3 sequences, 15% of them seen just once. The sample taken for sequencing was peripheral blood. These receptors all come from a woman younger than 30 with stable Graves' hyperthyroidism.

This clonotype was found many times. This chain links TRBV27 with TRBJ2-5; 12 positions match TRBD2. The junction had 5 bases not matched to a gene; V was cut back by 5 bases and J by 1 base. Germline CDR1 MNHEY, CDR2 SMNVEV (reference sequence). CDR3 size: 16 residues. Here the CDR3 DNA reads TGTGCCAGCAGTAGAACTAGCGGGGGGTCCCAAGAGACCCAGTACTTC. Protein product: CASSRTSGGSQETQYF.

This clonotype was seen repeatedly, ten times or more. The chain recombines TRBV20-1 with TRBJ1-1; 10 bases match TRBD1. CDR1 is DFQATT and CDR2 is SNEGSKA in the germline V gene (reference sequence). CDR3 size: 15 residues. Losses at the gene ends were 1 base for V and 0 bases for J; bases not matched to a gene: 2. The CDR3 DNA follows: TGCAGTGCTAGAGGGACAGGGGGTTTGAACACTGAAGCTTTCTTT. It codes for CSARGTGGLNTEAFF.

The rearrangement links TRBV7-3 to TRBJ2-5, with 8 bases aligning to TRBD2. Germline V gene sequence: CDR1 SGHTA, CDR2 FQGTGA. V was clipped by 5 bases and J by 5 bases; unmatched bases: 13. CDR3 length equals 16 residues. Here the CDR3 reads CASSLLPGGGSETQYF. DNA of the CDR3: TGTGCCAGCAGCCTACTCCCCGGGGGGGGGAGCGAGACCCAGTACTTC. The full variable domain, with the rest looked up from reference TRBV7-3 and TRBJ2-5, is GAGVSQTPSNKVTEKGKYVELRCDPISGHTALYWYRQSLGQGPEFLIYFQGTGAADDSGLPNDRFFAVRPEGSVSTLKIQRTERGDSAVYLCASSLLPGGGSETQYFGPGTRLLVL.

The chain links TRBV27 to TRBJ1-1; 8 bases align to TRBD1. Per the germline V gene, CDR1 is MNHEY and CDR2 is SMNVEV (reference sequence). V was clipped by 3 bases and J by 1 base; unmatched bases: 4. This CDR3 region has 15 residues. The CDR3 region has the DNA TGTGCCAGCAGTTTTCTGACAGGGGAGAACACTGAAGCTTTCTTT. As protein: CASSFLTGENTEAFF.

This clonotype was observed at least ten times. V and J are TRBV29-1 and TRBJ1-6; D is perhaps TRBD1 (6 bases). The CDR3 has 14 residues. V shed 7 bases and J shed 8 bases, with 18 bases lying between them. The germline gives CDR1 SQVTM, CDR2 ANQGSEA. The CDR3 loop is CSARGNRVDSPLHF. CDR3 coding DNA: TGCAGCGCCAGGGGTAACAGGGTCGATTCACCCCTCCACTTT.

This clonotype has ten or more counts. The chain uses TRBV2 and TRBJ1-2; no reliable D call. V shed 8 bases and J shed 6 bases, with 10 bases lying between them. CDR3 length: 11 amino acids. Germline lookup yields CDR1 SNHLY and CDR2 FYNNEI. Written as DNA, the CDR3 is TGTGCCAGCCTAAGGTCCGATGGCTACACCTTC. Its translation: CASLRSDGYTF.

The gene calls are TRBV3-1 and TRBJ2-7, with 8 bases that match TRBD1. The V gene's germline CDR1 is LGHDT and CDR2 YNNKEL (reference sequence). The ends lost 1 base at V and 4 bases at J; junction bases unmatched: 9. The CDR3 is 16 residues long. The CDR3 coding sequence is TGTGCCAGCAGCCAAGCAGGACAGGGCAACGAGTACGAGCAGTACTTC. It yields the protein CASSQAGQGNEYEQYF.

There are many counts of this clonotype. This chain uses TRBV6-5 with TRBJ1-5, with 11 bases matching TRBD1. The CDR3 is made up of 16 amino acids. Germline-derived CDR1 and CDR2 are MNHEY and SVGAGI. J lost 7 bases, V lost 4 bases, and 9 bases had no gene match. CDR3 nucleotide sequence: TGTGCCAGCAGTTTTTCCGGGACAGGGGGGGGCCAGCCCCAGCATTTT. Encoded protein: CASSFSGTGGGQPQHF.

Many counts were recorded for this clonotype. The chain is built from TRBV7-3 and TRBJ1-1, with TRBD1 matching over 12 bases. After removal of 5 bases from V and 6 bases from J, the junction contained 4 bases not matched to a gene. The CDR3 runs 14 residues. Germline V gene data show CDR1 as SGHTA and CDR2 as FQGTGA. As DNA, the CDR3 is TGTGCCAGCAGCCCCGGGACAGGGGGCTCTGAAGCTTTCTTT. It is translated as CASSPGTGGSEAFF.

This chain links TRBV29-1 with TRBJ1-1, with D possibly TRBD1 on 6 matching bases. Deletions cut 1 base from V and 8 bases from J, with 17 bases between. The CDR3 covers 14 residues. Germline values: CDR1 SQVTM, CDR2 ANQGSEA. The CDR3, as DNA: TGCAGCGTTGAAGGTTTGGGAGGGACATCCGAAGCTTTCTTT. Amino acids: CSVEGLGGTSEAFF.

This clonotype was found a few times. The chain links TRBV20-1 to TRBJ2-5, with D maybe TRBD1 (7 bases). Per the germline V gene, CDR1 is DFQATT and CDR2 is SNEGSKA (reference sequence). This CDR3 spans 17 amino acids. Trimming shortened V by 0 bases and J by 4 bases, and 21 bases separated the two germline ends. CDR3 amino acids: CSAREQAGGGGGETQYF. In DNA, the CDR3 is TGCAGTGCTAGAGAACAGGCAGGGGGAGGTGGTGGAGAGACCCAGTACTTC.

This clonotype was detected ten times or more. The V and J genes are TRBV28 and TRBJ1-6; D gene uncertain. Germline-derived CDR1 and CDR2 are MDHEN and SYDVKM. The V and J ends lost 2 bases and 2 bases respectively, with 4 bases between them. This CDR3 comprises 14 residues. For the CDR3, the DNA is TGTGCCAGCAGTTTAGACACCTATAATTCACCCCTCCACTTT. Translated: CASSLDTYNSPLHF.

This clonotype has a handful of counts. A much larger clone sits a single nucleotide away, making a read error possible. The V and J genes are TRBV11-3 and TRBJ2-2; TRBD2 agrees at 7 bases. CDR3 size: 19 residues. Germline V CDR1 and CDR2: SGHNT, YENEEA. The J segment lost 0 bases and the V segment lost 4 bases, leaving 14 bases of the junction unmatched. The CDR3 here is CASSSSWRGSPANTGELFF. The CDR3 nucleotides are TGTGCCAGCAGCTCATCCTGGCGGGGGAGCCCCGCGAACACCGGGGAGCTGTTTTTT.

This clonotype was detected many times. V is TRBV7-2 and J is TRBJ2-5, with D possibly being TRBD2 (5 bases). The V end was cut by 7 bases, the J end by 1 base, with 19 bases between. Germline CDR1 is SGHTA and CDR2 is FQGNSA. This CDR3 region has 16 residues. The CDR3 sequence is CASNPLSSGLQETQYF. CDR3 coding DNA: TGTGCCAGCAACCCCCTCTCCAGCGGACTCCAAGAGACCCAGTACTTC.

This clonotype was counted a few times. A read error may be the cause here, since a much bigger clone is one base away. This sequence joins TRBV29-1 and TRBJ1-1, with 8 nucleotides matching TRBD1. V lost 0 bases, J lost 10 bases, and 10 bases stayed unmatched. The CDR3 length is 14 residues. The V gene's germline CDR1 is SQVTM and CDR2 ANQGSEA. In nucleotides, the CDR3 is TGCAGCGTTGAAGAGTCTAGTCAGGGGGCGACAGCTTTCTTT. Translated: CSVEESSQGATAFF.

This clonotype was detected many times. This chain connects TRBV11-2 to TRBJ2-2; 8 nucleotides align to TRBD2. Germline CDR1 and CDR2: SGHAT and FQNNGV. V gave up 5 bases and J gave up 3 bases; unmatched junction bases: 8. The CDR3 covers 16 residues. CDR3 residues: CASSTRAGADTGELFF. The CDR3 DNA reads TGTGCCAGCAGCACCCGAGCGGGGGCGGACACCGGGGAGCTGTTTTTT.

This clonotype was picked up many times. J is TRBJ1-2 and V is TRBV7-9, with D perhaps TRBD1 (5 bases). Germline lookup yields CDR1 SEHNR and CDR2 FQNEAQ (reference sequence). The CDR3 covers 14 residues. Trimming left V 5 bases short and J 4 bases short, with 14 bases between. In nucleotides, the CDR3 is TGTGCCAGCAGCCGTCCCCGGGGCCTCTATGGCTACACCTTC. It translates to CASSRPRGLYGYTF.

This clonotype was observed many times. V and J are TRBV7-8 and TRBJ1-3, with TRBD1 matching 8 bases. CDR3 length: 15 residues. Germline lookup yields CDR1 SGHVS and CDR2 FQNEAQ. The V gene end was trimmed by 5 bases and the J gene end by 2 bases; junction bases not matched to a gene: 5. In nucleotides, the CDR3 is TGTGCCAGCAGCAACTGGACAGGGCCTGGAAACACCATATATTTT. Translation gives CASSNWTGPGNTIYF.

This clonotype was seen more than once but under ten times. The V call is TRBV7-9, the J call TRBJ1-1; possible D gene TRBD1, 6 bases. V shed 4 bases and J shed 6 bases, with 15 bases lying between them. Germline CDR1 SEHNR, CDR2 FQNEAQ (reference sequence). The CDR3 sequence is 14 residues long. The CDR3 DNA sequence: TGTGCCAGCAGCTCGTCCGGACAGTCATCTGAAGCTTTCTTT. Translating it yields CASSSSGQSSEAFF.

This clonotype has at least ten counts. The chain uses TRBV12-3 or TRBV12-4 and TRBJ1-1; D not certain. Trimming left V 6 bases short and J 1 base short, with 12 bases between. The CDR3 is 14 amino acids. CDR3 DNA sequence: TGTGCCAGCAGCTCCCTTGAAACGAACACTGAAGCTTTCTTT. This translates into CASSSLETNTEAFF.

This clonotype showed up many times. This sequence joins TRBV19 and TRBJ2-7, with D tentatively TRBD2 (7 bases). The length of the CDR3 is 17 residues. Trimming pared 4 bases from V and 0 bases from J, leaving 19 bases between. Germline V gene lookup returns CDR1 LNHDA and CDR2 SQIVND (reference sequence). This chain's CDR3 is CASSTGGRFALSYEQYF. The CDR3 DNA reads TGTGCCAGTAGTACGGGGGGCCGGTTCGCCCTCTCCTACGAGCAGTACTTC.

This clonotype was observed at least ten times. The rearrangement links TRBV4-2 to TRBJ2-5; D is uncertain. In germline, CDR1 is LGHNA, CDR2 YNFKEQ. CDR3 length: 15 residues. The V end lost 0 bases, the J end lost 3 bases, and 11 bases lay between the germline ends. The CDR3, as DNA: TGTGCCAGCAGCCAAGATCTATTTGGGGAAGAGACCCAGTACTTC. Translated, it gives CASSQDLFGEETQYF.

As concerns this clonotype: A much larger clone differs from this one at a single base, so this may be a read error. This chain links TRBV11-2 with TRBJ2-7; D might be TRBD1 (6 bases). Per germline, CDR1 SGHAT and CDR2 FQNNGV. Trimming shortened V by 5 bases and J by 3 bases, and 20 bases separated the two germline ends. The CDR3 has 16 residues. In nucleotides, the CDR3 is TGTGCCAGCAGCCAAATCCGTACAGGGATTGGCTACGAGCAGTACTTC. This codes for CASSQIRTGIGYEQYF. The complete variable domain, with remaining parts taken from reference TRBV11-2 and TRBJ2-7, reads EAGVAQSPRYKIIEKRQSVAFWCNPISGHATLYWYQQILGQGPKLLIQFQNNGVVDDSQLPKDRFSAERLKGVDSTLKIQPAKLEDSAVYLCASSQIRTGIGYEQYFGPGTRLTVT.

This clonotype was counted at least ten times. The chain combines TRBV19 with TRBJ1-1; no clear D gene. V lost 4 bases to trimming and J lost 1 base, with 7 bases between them. The CDR3 consists of 13 residues. CDR1 and CDR2 from the germline V gene are LNHDA and SQIVND (reference sequence). The CDR3 loop reads CASSTTSNTEAFF. The CDR3 region has the DNA TGTGCCAGTAGTACGACCTCGAACACTGAAGCTTTCTTT.

In this sample, this clonotype turned up many times. This chain connects TRBV25-1 to TRBJ2-5; 7 bases align to TRBD1. V trimming: 7 bases; J trimming: 5 bases; junction bases outside the gene matches: 7. The germline V gene has CDR1 MGHDK and CDR2 SYGVNS. CDR3 length: 13 amino acids. The CDR3 loop reads CASTPGQVETQYF. The CDR3 nucleotides are TGTGCCAGCACCCCTGGACAGGTGGAGACCCAGTACTTC. Supplemented by reference TRBV25-1 and TRBJ2-5, the full variable domain reads EADIYQTPRYLVIGTGKKITLECSQTMGHDKMYWYQQDPGMELHLIHYSYGVNSTEKGDLSSESTVSRIRTEHFPLTLESARPSHTSQYLCASTPGQVETQYFGPGTRLLVL.

This clonotype was seen many times. This chain's CDR3 is CSVELTSTGELFF. In nucleotides, the CDR3 is TGCAGCGTTGAGCTCACGTCGACCGGGGAGCTGTTTTTT. The chain recombines TRBV29-1 with TRBJ2-2; D is unclear. Germline CDR1 reads SQVTM; CDR2 reads ANQGSEA. V lost 3 bases to trimming and J lost 5 bases, with 10 bases between them. The CDR3 spans 13 residues.

This clonotype occurred many times. The chain carries TRBV20-1 and TRBJ2-7; 9 nucleotides match TRBD1. CDR3 length: 14 amino acids. After removal of 3 bases from V and 4 bases from J, the junction contained 7 bases not matched to a gene. CDR1 DFQATT and CDR2 SNEGSKA come from the germline V gene (reference sequence). The CDR3 DNA reads TGCAGTGCTAGTGTAAGACAGGGGGTGTACGAGCAGTACTTC. It is translated as CSASVRQGVYEQYF.

The J gene is TRBJ1-2, the V gene TRBV12-3 or TRBV12-4, with D possibly TRBD1 on 6 matching bases. V lost 6 bases, J lost 5 bases, and 19 bases lay in between. The CDR3 covers 15 residues. Here the CDR3 DNA reads TGTGCCAGCAGCTCCATCGACAGGTTACTTTATGGCTACACCTTC. This encodes CASSSIDRLLYGYTF.

In this sample, this clonotype turned up many times. The chain is built from TRBV20-1 and TRBJ1-6; D unresolved. Germline lookup yields CDR1 DFQATT and CDR2 SNEGSKA (reference sequence). V lost 5 bases and J 4 bases, leaving 9 bases between the germline ends. This CDR3 comprises 13 residues. The CDR3 loop is CSAEDGYNSPLHF. CDR3 DNA sequence: TGCAGTGCTGAGGACGGATATAATTCACCCCTCCACTTT.

This clonotype showed up many times. J is TRBJ2-7 and V is TRBV24-1; no reliable D call. The germline gives CDR1 KGHDR, CDR2 SFDVKD. The CDR3 totals 12 residues. V was trimmed by 4 bases and J by 1 base, leaving 4 bases between them. CDR3 sequence (DNA): TGTGCCACCAGTGAGGGGTCCTACGAGCAGTACTTC. It is translated as CATSEGSYEQYF.

This clonotype was found many times. J is TRBJ1-1 and V is TRBV5-1; D remains ambiguous. CDR3 length: 15 amino acids. The germline CDR1 and CDR2 sequences are SGHRS and YFSETQ. Trimming removed 0 bases at V and 10 bases at J, with 19 bases between. The CDR3, as DNA: TGCGCCAGCAGCTTGGAGGCGTCAGGCCGCGGGAGAGCTTTCTTT. This sequence encodes CASSLEASGRGRAFF.

This clonotype was counted between two and nine times. One base away lies a much larger clone, so this may be a sequencing read error. The V gene is TRBV24-1, the J gene TRBJ1-1, with D perhaps TRBD1 (5 bases). This CDR3 spans 14 amino acids. Germline V gives CDR1 KGHDR, CDR2 SFDVKD. Trimming removed 12 bases at V and 3 bases at J, with 19 bases between. The CDR3 sequence is CAAKYLGRDTEAFF. The CDR3 bases are TGTGCCGCCAAGTATCTGGGGCGAGACACTGAAGCTTTCTTT.